The rows below give T cell receptor beta chains drawn from one sample of a study of blood T cell repertoires in COVID-19. Libraries were prepared by immunoSEQ multiplex PCR; TCRdb keeps only in-frame clonotypes and omits some of them. The data contain fewer than 200,000 clones, 88% of them seen just once; the ten biggest clones take up 6%. The source material was peripheral blood. These receptors all come from a man aged 35 to 55 with active or convalescent COVID-19. Each CDR3 is given with its conserved first and last residue. Fields, in order: clone size, CDR3 length, V gene, CDR3 protein. Size is stated for part of the rows, as once, few or many counts, or as a class when the clone is expanded.

abundance: NA; len: 17; v_gene: TRBV7-9; CDR3aa: CASSSDRGHVFNQPQHF
abundance: NA; len: 13; v_gene: TRBV27; CDR3aa: CASRETGSYEQYF
abundance: NA; len: 13; v_gene: TRBV6-1; CDR3aa: CASSEVPGYGYTF
abundance: NA; len: 15; v_gene: TRBV7-2; CDR3aa: CASSLTRVRNQPQHF
abundance: NA; len: 14; v_gene: TRBV24-1; CDR3aa: CATSDRGQLYGYTF
abundance: once; len: 13; v_gene: TRBV6-5; CDR3aa: CASSARGDGEQYF
abundance: NA; len: 12; v_gene: TRBV5-5; CDR3aa: CASSRGNTEAFF
abundance: NA; len: 13; v_gene: TRBV6-2/TRBV6-3; CDR3aa: CASSLPPGLTQYF
abundance: NA; len: 17; v_gene: TRBV27; CDR3aa: CASSSPRGLAAYNEQFF
abundance: NA; len: 14; v_gene: TRBV10-3; CDR3aa: CASNQGGVGQPQHF
abundance: NA; len: 15; v_gene: TRBV28; CDR3aa: CASRPPHRGQDGYTF
abundance: NA; len: 15; v_gene: TRBV5-1; CDR3aa: CASSLVLGAHYGYTF
abundance: NA; len: 18; v_gene: TRBV19; CDR3aa: CASSRTGTSGGPTDTQYF
abundance: NA; len: 16; v_gene: TRBV24-1; CDR3aa: CATSDRSTRNTGELFF
abundance: NA; len: 15; v_gene: TRBV28; CDR3aa: CASSLGTGLVNEQFF
abundance: NA; len: 15; v_gene: TRBV28; CDR3aa: CASRRPNQGAHGYTF
abundance: NA; len: 16; v_gene: TRBV5-1; CDR3aa: CASSYSGGVPYNEQFF
abundance: NA; len: 13; v_gene: TRBV19; CDR3aa: CASADRGHSPLHF
abundance: NA; len: 16; v_gene: TRBV7-3; CDR3aa: CASSSLDRGVGDTQYF
abundance: few; len: 14; v_gene: TRBV10-3; CDR3aa: CAISESAANTEAFF
abundance: NA; len: 14; v_gene: TRBV7-3; CDR3aa: CASSPGQGSDTQYF
abundance: NA; len: 14; v_gene: TRBV4-3; CDR3aa: CASSQGLPEDEQYF
abundance: NA; len: 14; v_gene: TRBV7-2; CDR3aa: CASSFSGGLNEQFF
abundance: NA; len: 11; v_gene: TRBV6-5; CDR3aa: CASSYGREQYF
abundance: NA; len: 16; v_gene: TRBV5-1; CDR3aa: CASSLGSHKATDTQYF
abundance: NA; len: 16; v_gene: TRBV5-1; CDR3aa: CASSPGLAASYNEQFF
abundance: NA; len: 15; v_gene: TRBV6-5; CDR3aa: CASSYPSHTNTEAFF